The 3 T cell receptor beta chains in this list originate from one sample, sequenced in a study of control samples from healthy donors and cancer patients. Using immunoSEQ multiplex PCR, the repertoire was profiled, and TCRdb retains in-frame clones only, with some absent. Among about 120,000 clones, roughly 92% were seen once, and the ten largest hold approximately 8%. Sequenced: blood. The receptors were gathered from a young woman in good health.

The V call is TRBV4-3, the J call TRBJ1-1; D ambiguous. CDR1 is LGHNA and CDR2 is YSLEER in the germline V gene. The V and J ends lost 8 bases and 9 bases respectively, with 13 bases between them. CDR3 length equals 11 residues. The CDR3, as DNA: TGCGCCAGCGGGTCCCTCGGAAAAGCTTTCTTT. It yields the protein CASGSLGKAFF.

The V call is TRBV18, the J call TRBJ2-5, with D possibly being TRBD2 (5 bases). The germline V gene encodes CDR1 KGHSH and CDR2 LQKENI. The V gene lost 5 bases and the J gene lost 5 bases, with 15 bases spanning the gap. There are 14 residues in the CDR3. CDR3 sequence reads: CASSSLSGSETQYF. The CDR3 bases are TGTGCCAGCTCATCACTAAGCGGTTCCGAGACCCAGTACTTC.

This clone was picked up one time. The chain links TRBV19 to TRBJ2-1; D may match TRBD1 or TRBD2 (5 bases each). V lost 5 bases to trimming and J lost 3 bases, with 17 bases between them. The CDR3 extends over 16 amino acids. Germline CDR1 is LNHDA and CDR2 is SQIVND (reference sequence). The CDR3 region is CASSSRWGCNYNEQFF. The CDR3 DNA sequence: TGTGCCAGTAGTTCTAGATGGGGGTGTAACTACAATGAGCAGTTCTTC.